These 3 T cell receptor beta chains share one sample of origin, sequenced in a study of long-term antiretroviral therapy in people with HIV. The assay used was immunoSEQ (version v3.0), run at survey level. TCRdb keeps only in-frame clones here, not all; method: immunoSEQ multiplex PCR. The sample lists some 33,000 clones, around 79% occurring once. Sequenced here: unsorted PBMCs, sampled 0.6 years after starting antiretroviral therapy. The receptors derive from a man younger than 35 with HIV.

This clone was counted a single time. The CDR3 spells CASNLAGRPYEQYF. The DNA for the CDR3 is TGTGCCAGCAACCTAGCGGGAAGGCCCTACGAGCAGTACTTC. The rearrangement links TRBV28 to TRBJ2-7, with 9 bases that match TRBD2. V gave up 7 bases and J gave up 2 bases; unmatched junction bases: 6. The CDR3 has 14 amino acids. Per the germline V gene, CDR1 is MDHEN and CDR2 is SYDVKM.

The genes are TRBV7-3 and TRBJ2-7; 9 bases are shared with TRBD1. The germline V gene encodes CDR1 SGHTA and CDR2 FQGTGA. With 1 base clipped from V and 4 bases from J, the junction kept 5 bases outside the gene matches. This CDR3 has 15 residues. The CDR3 nucleotides are TGTGCCAGCAGCTTAAGGCACAGGGGGCCATACGAGCAGTACTTC. As protein: CASSLRHRGPYEQYF.

V gene TRBV18 combines with J gene TRBJ2-5; 13 nucleotides match TRBD2. The V segment lost 5 bases and the J segment 4 bases; nucleotides outside the gene matches: 4. This CDR3 is built from 15 residues. Germline V CDR1 and CDR2: KGHSH, LQKENI. CDR3 protein: CASSSGLAGVETQYF. The CDR3 region has the DNA TGTGCCAGCTCATCCGGACTAGCGGGAGTAGAGACCCAGTACTTC. The variable domain in full, with the rest retrieved from reference TRBV18 and TRBJ2-5, is NAGVMQNPRHLVRRRGQEARLRCSPMKGHSHVYWYRQLPEEGLKFMVYLQKENIIDESGMPKERFSAEFPKEGPSILRIQQVVRGDSAAYFCASSSGLAGVETQYFGPGTRLLVL.